The 18 T cell receptor beta chains below come from one sample, sequenced in a study of T cell clonality in common variable immunodeficiency. Study conclusions and caveats: Reportedly, TCR beta sequences from common variable immunodeficiency showed fewer deletions and N-nucleotide insertions.

These receptors have no known antigen. TCRdb keeps only in-frame clones here, not all; method: immunoSEQ multiplex PCR. Altogether fewer than 25,000 clones were found in the sample, and no singletons occur. Sequencing input: peripheral blood mononuclear cells. Receptors were obtained from a human donor with common variable immunodeficiency.

There are a few counts of this clone. The read ends 3 residues before the CDR3 terminus; that terminus is restored from the germline J gene. The chain employs TRBV20-1 and TRBJ1-1; D perhaps matches TRBD1 (6 bases). Germline lookup yields CDR1 DFQATT and CDR2 SNEGSKA (reference sequence). V shed 0 bases and J shed 1 base, with 18 bases lying between them. The CDR3 length is 17 residues. The chain's CDR3 is CSARDATVQGSNTEAFF. CDR3 DNA (partial): TGCAGTGCTAGAGATGCCACCGTACAGGGATCGAACACTGAA.

This clone was found many times. The observed sequence ends 3 residues before the CDR3 terminus, with the missing tail filled in from the germline J gene. The rearrangement joins TRBV5-4 to TRBJ2-7; 7 bases match TRBD1. CDR1 and CDR2 from the germline V gene are SGHNT and YYREEE (reference sequence). Trimming took 1 base from V and 3 from J; bases not matched to a gene: 1. This CDR3 comprises 13 residues. CDR3 in amino acids: CASSLWTGYEQYF. The covered CDR3 bases are TGTGCCAGCAGCTTGTGGACAGGCTACGAG.

This clone came up many times. Read data end 3 residues before the CDR3 end; the end is taken from the germline J gene. The rearrangement joins TRBV5-1 to TRBJ1-1; D gene uncertain. This CDR3 spans 16 amino acids. Looked up from germline, CDR1 is SGHRS and CDR2 is YFSETQ. V lost 0 bases, J lost 5 bases, and 17 bases lay in between. The sequenced part of the CDR3 DNA is TGCGCCAGCAGCTTGGGAGTGCAGGCGGCGGGGACTGAA. It codes for CASSLGVQAAGTE. The whole CDR3 sequence is CASSLGVQAAGTEAFF.

A word on this clone: The CDR3 end is not reached by the read, which stops 3 residues before it; the germline J gene fills it in. The chain combines TRBV10-2 with TRBJ2-3; 11 nucleotides match TRBD1. The CDR3 is 15 residues long. Per germline, CDR1 WSHSY and CDR2 SAAADI. V shed 6 bases and J 6 bases; nucleotides not matched to a gene: 8. The sequenced part of the CDR3 DNA is TGCGCCAGCAGACGGACAGGGGGCTCCTCGGATACG. Its protein product is CASRRTGGSSDT. The complete CDR3 reads CASRRTGGSSDTQYF.

This clone was detected ten times or more. The read ends 3 residues before the CDR3 terminus; that terminus is restored from the germline J gene. The rearrangement joins TRBV10-3 to TRBJ1-1, with a weak D call TRBD1 (6 bases). V shed 4 bases and J shed 0 bases, with 12 bases lying between them. This CDR3 has 15 amino acids. Germline loops: CDR1 ENHRY, CDR2 SYGVKD. The CDR3 is CAISAGQDLNTEAFF. The part of the CDR3 DNA that was read is TGTGCCATCAGTGCGGGACAAGACTTGAACACTGAA.

This clone was recorded at least ten times. Read sequence stops 3 residues before the CDR3 end, and the germline J gene provides the missing end. The chain has TRBV20-1 and TRBJ2-3, with a weak D call TRBD2 (6 bases). The CDR3 has 13 amino acids. The germline V and J ends were trimmed by 3 bases and 2 bases, with 9 bases remaining between them. Germline CDR1 reads DFQATT; CDR2 reads SNEGSKA (reference sequence). The CDR3 bases that were read are TGCAGTGCTAGGGGCGGGGCCACAGATACG. Translated, it gives CSARGGATDT. In full, the CDR3 reads CSARGGATDTQYF.

The sample holds many counts of this clone. The CDR3 goes on 3 residues after the read ends, and that part is filled in from the germline J gene. V usage is TRBV15 and J usage is TRBJ2-7; D is perhaps TRBD1 (6 bases). V gave up 0 bases and J gave up 4 bases, with 10 bases separating them. The germline CDR1 and CDR2 sequences are LNHNV and YYDKDF (reference sequence). The CDR3 contains 14 residues. CDR3: CATSRDPGDYEQYF. The sequenced part of the CDR3 DNA is TGTGCCACCAGCAGAGATCCAGGGGATTACGAG.

This clone was picked up many times. The missing CDR3 end, 3 residues past where the read stops, is filled in from the germline J gene. The rearrangement uses TRBV18 and TRBJ2-5; D possibly corresponds to TRBD1 (6 bases). The V gene's germline CDR1 is KGHSH and CDR2 LQKENI. The CDR3 runs 15 residues. V dropped 1 base and J dropped 5 bases, with 14 bases sitting between them. CDR3 DNA, as far as it was read: TGTGCCAGCTCACCACAGATGTCGAGGGGGGAGACC. Its protein is CASSPQMSRGET. The complete CDR3 sequence is CASSPQMSRGETQYF. The full variable domain, in which reference TRBV18 and TRBJ2-5 provide the parts outside the CDR3, is NAGVMQNPRHLVRRRGQEARLRCSPMKGHSHVYWYRQLPEEGLKFMVYLQKENIIDESGMPKERFSAEFPKEGPSILRIQQVVRGDSAAYFCASSPQMSRGETQYFGPGTRLLVL.

This clone was counted a few times. The CDR3 goes on 3 residues after the read ends, and that part is filled in from the germline J gene. The rearrangement joins TRBV11-2 to TRBJ1-2, with TRBD1 as a possible D gene (5 bases). The CDR3 spans 15 residues. CDR1 and CDR2 from the germline V gene are SGHAT and FQNNGV. V was shortened by 0 bases and J by 4 bases, with 12 bases between the two germline ends. CDR3 DNA, as far as it was read: TGTGCCAGCAGCTTAGAGGCAGGGCCCAGCTATGGC. Translated: CASSLEAGPSYG. The full CDR3 protein is CASSLEAGPSYGYTF.

This clone has ten or more counts. The read terminates 3 residues ahead of where the CDR3 ends, so the germline J gene completes it. V is TRBV4-1 and J is TRBJ2-3; the match to TRBD1 covers 9 bases. CDR3 length: 16 amino acids. Germline V gives CDR1 MGHRA, CDR2 YSYEKL. Germline trimming cut 0 bases from V and 0 bases from J; bases unmatched to any gene: 1. Incomplete CDR3 DNA: TGCGCCAGCAGCCAAGACGGGACAGGGAGCACAGATACG. It codes for CASSQDGTGSTDT. From start to end, the CDR3 is CASSQDGTGSTDTQYF.

This clone was observed at least ten times. The sequence runs out 3 residues before the end of the CDR3; the remainder is reconstructed from the germline J gene. The rearrangement joins TRBV11-2 to TRBJ2-1; 9 bases align to TRBD2. Germline CDR1 reads SGHAT; CDR2 reads FQNNGV. The CDR3 sequence is 14 residues long. J was trimmed by 7 bases and V by 5 bases; bases with no gene match: 6. The covered CDR3 bases are TGTGCCAGCAGCATCGGGACTAGCCGGAATGAG. Protein sequence: CASSIGTSRNE. In full, the CDR3 reads CASSIGTSRNEQFF. The complete variable domain, with remaining parts taken from reference TRBV11-2 and TRBJ2-1, reads EAGVAQSPRYKIIEKRQSVAFWCNPISGHATLYWYQQILGQGPKLLIQFQNNGVVDDSQLPKDRFSAERLKGVDSTLKIQPAKLEDSAVYLCASSIGTSRNEQFFGPGTRLTVL.

At least ten counts were recorded for this clone. The CDR3 end lies 3 residues beyond the end of the read and is filled in from the germline J gene. The chain employs TRBV28 and TRBJ2-1; no firm D call. Germline CDR1 MDHEN, CDR2 SYDVKM. This CDR3 contains 16 residues. The V end was cut by 2 bases, the J end by 6 bases, with 17 bases between. CDR3 sequence: CASSLGGQMYRNEQFF. The CDR3 DNA, read in part, is TGTGCCAGCAGTTTAGGTGGTCAGATGTATCGCAATGAG. Full variable domain (missing parts from reference TRBV28 and TRBJ2-1): DVKVTQSSRYLVKRTGEKVFLECVQDMDHENMFWYRQDPGLGLRLIYFSYDVKMKEKGDIPEGYSVSREKKERFSLILESASTNQTSMYLCASSLGGQMYRNEQFFGPGTRLTVL.

This clone was detected many times. The read is 3 residues too short to cover the CDR3 end, so that end is filled in from the germline J gene. The chain employs TRBV5-1 and TRBJ1-1; 7 bases are a match to TRBD1. Per germline, CDR1 SGHRS and CDR2 YFSETQ. Trimming removed 4 bases from V and 1 base from J; junction bases left unmatched: 13. The CDR3 is 17 residues long. Partial CDR3 DNA: TGCGCCAGCAGCCTCTCCAGGGGGTCTGGGGCGAACACTGAA. This codes for CASSLSRGSGANTE. The entire CDR3 sequence reads CASSLSRGSGANTEAFF.

For this clone: The read gets to within 3 residues of the CDR3 end, and the germline J gene fills in the rest. The V call is TRBV2, the J call TRBJ1-6, with D perhaps TRBD1 (5 bases). Germline CDR1 is SNHLY and CDR2 is FYNNEI. The CDR3 has 14 amino acids. V was cut by 6 bases and J by 8 bases, with 14 bases left in between. The CDR3 here is CASRAGREHSPLHF. The DNA read from the CDR3 is TGTGCCAGCAGGGCTGGCAGGGAACATTCACCC.

This clone was seen more than once but under ten times. The read is 3 residues too short to cover the CDR3 end, so that end is filled in from the germline J gene. This chain joins TRBV5-1 and TRBJ2-1; tentative D call: TRBD1 (6 bases). CDR3 size: 14 residues. The V and J ends lost 5 bases and 3 bases respectively, with 12 bases between them. Germline V gene sequence: CDR1 SGHRS, CDR2 YFSETQ. The CDR3 DNA, read in part, is TGCGCCAGCAGTAGCAGGGGTGACTACAATGAG. Amino acids: CASSSRGDYNE. The complete CDR3 sequence is CASSSRGDYNEQFF.

This clone was detected many times. The read stops 3 residues short of the end of the CDR3; the missing end is completed from the germline J gene. This sequence joins TRBV29-1 and TRBJ1-1; TRBD1 matches at 9 bases. CDR1 and CDR2 (germline): SQVTM, ANQGSEA. The V segment lost 7 bases and the J segment 1 base; nucleotides outside the gene matches: 4. The CDR3 runs 13 residues. The part of the CDR3 DNA that was read is TGCAGCGGGCGGGACAGGGCGAACACTGAA. This sequence encodes CSGRDRANTE. The whole CDR3 protein is CSGRDRANTEAFF.

This clone was observed many times. The read is 3 residues too short to cover the CDR3 end, so that end is filled in from the germline J gene. The chain links TRBV5-5 to TRBJ1-1, with D uncertain. The CDR3 is 14 residues long. CDR1 is SGHKS and CDR2 is YYEKEE in the germline V gene (reference sequence). The CDR3 reads CASSLDRGVPRAFF. The CDR3 DNA, read in part, is TGTGCCAGCAGCTTGGACAGAGGAGTCCCAAGG.

This clone came up many times. Coverage ceases 3 residues before the CDR3 finishes, and the germline J gene fills in the end. This rearrangement joins TRBV6-2 or TRBV6-3 to TRBJ2-2, with TRBD2 identical over 9 bases. Germline CDR1 reads MNHEY; CDR2 reads SVGEGT. The CDR3 is 15 residues long. Trimming cost V 2 bases and J 5 bases; bases outside gene matches: 3. The sequenced CDR3 bases are TGTGCCAGCAGTTACGCTAGCGGGAATACCGGGGAG. Amino acids: CASSYASGNTGE. The entire CDR3 sequence reads CASSYASGNTGELFF.